Listed here are 31 T cell receptor beta chains from one sample, sequenced in a study of blood T cell repertoires in COVID-19. Method: immunoSEQ multiplex PCR; TCRdb's copy keeps in-frame clones and lacks some. This table has approximately 20,000 clones, 65% to 90% appearing once. The specimen sequenced was peripheral blood. Receptors were obtained from a man aged 50 to 60 with active COVID-19.

This clone has more than one count but fewer than ten. CDR3: CASTDGQGAYEQYF. In DNA, the CDR3 is TGTGCCAGCACCGACGGGCAGGGGGCCTACGAGCAGTACTTC. The chain couples TRBV2 to TRBJ2-7, with TRBD1 matching 7 bases. Germline CDR1 is SNHLY and CDR2 is FYNNEI. This CDR3 has 14 amino acids. V shed 7 bases, J shed 2 bases, and the junction held 8 bases outside the gene matches.

This clone was found once. The gene calls are TRBV7-2 and TRBJ2-5, with TRBD1 as a possible D gene (6 bases). Trimming took 3 bases from V and 2 from J, leaving 10 bases between them. The CDR3 is made up of 14 amino acids. Germline V gene sequence: CDR1 SGHTA, CDR2 FQGNSA. CDR3 DNA: TGTGCCAGCAGCTTCCAGGGGCGGCAAGAGACCCAGTACTTC. It translates to CASSFQGRQETQYF.

This clone has a single count. This sequence joins TRBV10-3 and TRBJ2-3; 13 nucleotides line up with TRBD2. With V trimmed by 1 base and J by 4 bases, 8 bases remained unmatched. This CDR3 is 18 amino acids long. Germline CDR1 and CDR2: ENHRY and SYGVKD. The CDR3 bases are TGTGCCATCAGTGAGTTAGGAACTAGCGGGGGGGCCGCAGATACGCAGTATTTT. Translating gives CAISELGTSGGAADTQYF.

This rearrangement joins TRBV11-3 to TRBJ2-2; TRBD2 is a possible D gene (6 bases). CDR3 length equals 16 residues. Germline V gene data show CDR1 as SGHNT and CDR2 as YENEEA. Trimming left V 5 bases short and J 6 bases short, with 19 bases between. The CDR3 sequence is CASSRGAAGGPGELFF. CDR3 DNA: TGTGCCAGCAGCCGAGGGGCAGCGGGCGGACCCGGGGAGCTGTTTTTT.

V is TRBV4-1 and J is TRBJ2-1; 10 bases fit TRBD2. The V and J ends lost 1 base and 5 bases, in that order; junction bases with no gene match: 5. CDR1 is MGHRA and CDR2 is YSYEKL in the germline V gene. CDR3 length: 16 amino acids. The CDR3 DNA follows: TGCGCCAGCAGCCAAGTGGGACTAGCGCCACACAATGAGCAGTTCTTC. It yields the protein CASSQVGLAPHNEQFF.

The table lists this clone with a count of one. The chain links TRBV16 to TRBJ1-2; perhaps TRBD1 as D (5 bases). V was pared by 0 bases and J by 2 bases, with 7 bases between. This CDR3 has 14 amino acids. Germline CDR1 reads KGHSY; CDR2 reads FQNENV. This CDR3 is CASSQSAGNYGYTF. CDR3 nucleotides: TGTGCCAGCAGCCAATCAGCAGGGAACTATGGCTACACCTTC.

The V gene is TRBV4-1, the J gene TRBJ1-1, with TRBD1 matching 7 bases. Germline V gene lookup returns CDR1 MGHRA and CDR2 YSYEKL. The CDR3 runs to 16 residues. V lost 3 bases to trimming and J lost 0 bases; unmatched junction nucleotides: 7. CDR3 in amino acids: CASSHPRGQLNTEAFF. CDR3 sequence (DNA): TGCGCCAGCAGCCACCCAAGGGGACAGCTGAACACTGAAGCTTTCTTT.

This chain uses TRBV28 with TRBJ1-2; 7 bases are a match to TRBD1. V was pared by 5 bases and J by 8 bases, with 14 bases of the junction left unmatched. From germline, CDR1 is MDHEN and CDR2 SYDVKM. The CDR3 consists of 15 residues. CDR3 region: CASSRQGRRMGGYTF. The DNA of the CDR3 is TGTGCCAGCAGTCGACAGGGCCGCCGGATGGGAGGCTACACCTTC.

The chain carries TRBV15 and TRBJ2-2; TRBD2 is a possible D gene (6 bases). This CDR3 spans 16 amino acids. CDR1 and CDR2 (germline): LNHNV, YYDKDF (reference sequence). V was shortened by 3 bases and J by 6 bases, with 17 bases between the two germline ends. CDR3 sequence (DNA): TGTGCCACCAGCAGGGGGGGTAGGGCTCGGGCCGGGGAGCTGTTTTTT. It encodes CATSRGGRARAGELFF.

This chain joins TRBV28 and TRBJ2-3, with D tentatively TRBD1 (6 bases). V was clipped by 7 bases and J by 5 bases, with 16 bases between them. The CDR3 has 14 amino acids. Germline V lookup: CDR1 MDHEN, CDR2 SYDVKM. The CDR3 DNA follows: TGTGCCAGCACCAGGGGCAGGGAAGGAGATACGCAGTATTTT. This codes for CASTRGREGDTQYF.

The V call is TRBV6-1, the J call TRBJ2-7; 8 bases align to TRBD2. Germline V gene data show CDR1 as MNHNS and CDR2 as SASEGT. CDR3 length: 14 residues. The junction had 8 bases not matched to a gene; V was cut back by 3 bases and J by 7 bases. The chain's CDR3 is CASSDRVLAGEQYF. DNA of the CDR3: TGTGCCAGCAGTGATAGGGTCTTAGCGGGGGAGCAGTACTTC.

The V and J genes are TRBV30 and TRBJ2-7; D perhaps matches TRBD1 (6 bases). V was clipped by 2 bases and J by 4 bases, with 15 bases between them. This CDR3 has 14 amino acids. CDR1 is GTSNPN, CDR2 SVGIG, per germline (reference sequence). The CDR3 coding sequence is TGTGCCTGGAGTTCCCAGGGGTTCCCTTACGAGCAGTACTTC. Residues: CAWSSQGFPYEQYF.

This clone occurred a few times. The chain has TRBV4-2 and TRBJ2-2; 9 bases are shared with TRBD1. The CDR3 has 17 amino acids. Germline-derived CDR1 and CDR2 are LGHNA and YNFKEQ. After removal of 1 base from V and 6 bases from J, the junction contained 9 bases not matched to a gene. The CDR3 nucleotides read TGTGCCAGCAGCCAAGGATCCCGGGACAGGGATGCCGGGGAGCTGTTTTTT. It codes for CASSQGSRDRDAGELFF.

This clone was picked up one time. The rearrangement links TRBV6-5 to TRBJ2-7, with 8 positions matching TRBD2. The CDR3 is 15 residues long. The junction had 10 bases not matched to a gene; V was cut back by 8 bases and J by 1 base. In germline, CDR1 is MNHEY, CDR2 SVGAGI. This CDR3 reads CASRGGRQPSYEQYF. The CDR3 DNA follows: TGTGCCAGCCGGGGGGGACGGCAGCCTTCCTACGAGCAGTACTTC.

This rearrangement joins TRBV9 to TRBJ2-1; 15 positions match TRBD2. Germline CDR1 SGDLS, CDR2 YYNGEE. V lost 4 bases to trimming and J lost 4 bases; unmatched junction nucleotides: 12. This CDR3 region has 19 residues. The CDR3 protein is CASSSRTSGGAGRYNEQFF. As DNA, the CDR3 is TGTGCCAGCAGCTCCAGGACTAGCGGGGGGGCTGGTCGGTACAATGAGCAGTTCTTC.

The genes are TRBV2 and TRBJ2-1, with 12 bases matching TRBD2. The CDR3 extends over 18 amino acids. Trimming removed 6 bases from V and 1 base from J; junction bases left unmatched: 10. The germline CDR1 and CDR2 sequences are SNHLY and FYNNEI. The CDR3 nucleotides read TGTGCCAGCAGCGCCCCCCGGACTAGCGGGGTATCCTACAATGAGCAGTTCTTC. Protein sequence: CASSAPRTSGVSYNEQFF.

This chain uses TRBV27 with TRBJ2-7; D not resolved. Germline V gene sequence: CDR1 MNHEY, CDR2 SMNVEV (reference sequence). Trimming shortened V by 3 bases and J by 0 bases, and 6 bases separated the two germline ends. This CDR3 comprises 13 residues. The CDR3 sequence: CASSFSRSYEQYF. The CDR3 region has the DNA TGTGCCAGCAGTTTCTCGCGCTCCTACGAGCAGTACTTC.

The chain couples TRBV5-4 to TRBJ1-2, with D uncertain. The germline gives CDR1 SGHNT, CDR2 YYREEE (reference sequence). This CDR3 is 18 amino acids long. V was shortened by 2 bases and J by 0 bases, with 20 bases between the two germline ends. CDR3 sequence (DNA): TGTGCCAGCAGCTTTGAGGGAAGCTTATCGGGGTCTAACTATGGCTACACCTTC. It encodes CASSFEGSLSGSNYGYTF.

This clone appeared once. The chain recombines TRBV7-9 with TRBJ1-1; D not certain. Trimming left V 3 bases short and J 5 bases short, with 13 bases between. Germline assignment: CDR1 SEHNR and CDR2 FQNEAQ (reference sequence). This CDR3 contains 14 residues. DNA of the CDR3: TGTGCCAGCAGCTTTGGCCGGCGGAAGACTGAAGCTTTCTTT. Translating gives CASSFGRRKTEAFF.

This chain connects TRBV27 to TRBJ2-7; perhaps TRBD1 as D (5 bases). The CDR3 spans 14 residues. Germline V gene data show CDR1 as MNHEY and CDR2 as SMNVEV (reference sequence). The V end lost 2 bases, the J end lost 4 bases, and 12 bases lay between the germline ends. CDR3 sequence reads: CASSLKGNGYEQYF. For the CDR3, the DNA is TGTGCCAGCAGTTTAAAGGGGAATGGTTACGAGCAGTACTTC.

In this sample, this clone turned up once. The chain uses TRBV3-1 (or the pseudogene TRBV3-2) and TRBJ1-6, with 7 bases fitting TRBD1. The V and J ends lost 2 bases and 15 bases, in that order; junction bases with no gene match: 13. The CDR3 covers 15 residues. Germline assignment: CDR1 LGHDT and CDR2 YNNKEL (reference sequence). CDR3 residues: CASSQRGRQIHNLHF. Here the CDR3 DNA reads TGTGCCAGCAGCCAAAGGGGGCGACAGATTCATAACCTCCACTTT.

The gene calls are TRBV4-2 and TRBJ2-5; 8 bases line up with TRBD2. The CDR3 contains 18 residues. Germline CDR1 and CDR2: LGHNA and YNFKEQ. Losses at the gene ends were 4 bases for V and 1 base for J; bases not matched to a gene: 14. The DNA of the CDR3 is TGTGCCAGCAGCCCAGGTCCCGGGGGGGTGATCGCCCAAGAGACCCAGTACTTC. It specifies CASSPGPGGVIAQETQYF.

V gene TRBV7-9 combines with J gene TRBJ1-4, with 8 positions matching TRBD1. Germline trimming cut 4 bases from V and 6 bases from J; bases unmatched to any gene: 13. The germline CDR1 and CDR2 sequences are SEHNR and FQNEAQ (reference sequence). The CDR3 runs 17 residues. The CDR3 loop reads CASSSRPPSRGHEKLFF. The CDR3 coding sequence is TGTGCCAGCAGCTCGCGACCTCCGAGCAGGGGGCATGAAAAACTGTTTTTT.

The rearrangement uses TRBV21-1 and TRBJ1-5. TRBV21-1 is given as a pseudogene. This CDR3 has 11 amino acids. CDR3 protein: CASSKRPPQHF. The CDR3 nucleotides are TGTGCCAGCTCCAAGCGCCCGCCCCAGCATTTT.

The chain is built from TRBV7-8 and TRBJ2-1; D gene unclear. This CDR3 comprises 15 residues. Germline CDR1 SGHVS, CDR2 FQNEAQ. Deletions cut 5 bases from V and 1 base from J, with 12 bases between. The CDR3 region is CASSAGQFSYNEQFF. The CDR3 DNA sequence: TGTGCCAGCAGCGCAGGTCAGTTTTCCTACAATGAGCAGTTCTTC.

The CDR3 here is CASSEWGDTGELFF. The CDR3 DNA reads as TGTGCCAGCAGTGAATGGGGGGACACCGGGGAGCTGTTTTTT. The chain is built from TRBV25-1 and TRBJ2-2; tentatively, D is TRBD2 (6 bases). The V end lost 1 base, the J end lost 3 bases, and 6 bases lay between the germline ends. Germline V gene sequence: CDR1 MGHDK, CDR2 SYGVNS. This CDR3 has 14 amino acids.

This clone was observed a single time. The V call is TRBV3-1 (or the pseudogene TRBV3-2), the J call TRBJ2-7; 13 positions agree with TRBD2. With 3 bases clipped from V and 6 bases from J, the junction kept 8 bases outside the gene matches. This CDR3 has 16 amino acids. Germline V gives CDR1 LGHDT, CDR2 YNNKEL (reference sequence). Here the CDR3 DNA reads TGTGCCAGCAGCCAGGGGACTAGCGGGGTCCCGGGCGAGCAGTACTTC. It specifies CASSQGTSGVPGEQYF.

The CDR3 DNA reads as TGCGCCAGCAGCCTGGGGGGACAGGGGGCTACTGGCTACACCTTC. Its protein is CASSLGGQGATGYTF. The chain carries TRBV5-1 and TRBJ1-2, with TRBD1 matching over 12 bases. Losses at the gene ends were 4 bases for V and 7 bases for J; bases not matched to a gene: 8. This CDR3 is 15 amino acids long. Germline-derived CDR1 and CDR2 are SGHRS and YFSETQ. Looking up the rest from reference TRBV5-1 and TRBJ1-2 gives the full variable domain: KAGVTQTPRYLIKTRGQQVTLSCSPISGHRSVSWYQQTPGQGLQFLFEYFSETQRNKGNFPGRFSGRQFSNSRSEMNVSTLELGDSALYLCASSLGGQGATGYTFGSGTRLTVV.

The chain combines TRBV29-1 with TRBJ1-1; 10 positions match TRBD1. The length of the CDR3 is 16 residues. Trimming cost V 3 bases and J 7 bases; bases outside gene matches: 14. Germline assignment: CDR1 SQVTM and CDR2 ANQGSEA. The CDR3 is CSVEAPGQGKLLEAFF. The CDR3 DNA sequence: TGCAGCGTTGAGGCTCCGGGACAGGGGAAGTTGCTTGAAGCTTTCTTT.

Here the CDR3 DNA reads TGTGCCAGTACCCTTTCCCTGGACAGGTACAATCAGCCCCAGCATTTT. As protein: CASTLSLDRYNQPQHF. This sequence joins TRBV19 and TRBJ1-5, with 7 bases that match TRBD1. V trimming: 7 bases; J trimming: 3 bases; junction bases outside the gene matches: 12. CDR3 length: 16 amino acids. Per the germline V gene, CDR1 is LNHDA and CDR2 is SQIVND (reference sequence).

The chain recombines TRBV9 with TRBJ2-7, with a weak D call TRBD1 (5 bases). Germline CDR1 is SGDLS and CDR2 is YYNGEE. The CDR3 extends over 14 amino acids. V lost 4 bases and J lost 2, with 13 bases in between. The CDR3 here is CASSLSTVPYEQYF. CDR3 nucleotide sequence: TGTGCCAGCAGCCTTTCGACAGTACCCTACGAGCAGTACTTC.